The 20 T cell receptor beta chains in this list originate from one sample, sequenced in a study of T cell responses to AZD1222 COVID-19 vaccine. Sequencing used immunoSEQ multiplex PCR; TCRdb keeps in-frame clones, though not all of them. Found here are over 130,000 clones, 80% to 95% of them singletons; the top ten hold roughly 3.5%. The source material was peripheral blood, sampled 28 days after the second AZD1222 dose. The receptor source for this set is an adult who received the AZD1222 COVID-19 vaccine.

This chain connects TRBV9 to TRBJ1-1, with D maybe TRBD1 (6 bases). With 3 bases removed from V and 6 bases from J, the gap between germline ends came to 15 bases. The CDR3 runs 14 residues. CDR1 is SGDLS, CDR2 YYNGEE, per germline. The CDR3 spells CASSAPPGGPEAFF. The DNA of the CDR3 is TGTGCCAGCAGCGCACCCCCGGGGGGGCCTGAAGCTTTCTTT.

This chain joins TRBV11-1 and TRBJ2-6; D gene unclear. This CDR3 has 14 residues. V lost 2 bases to trimming and J lost 3 bases, with 5 bases between them. Germline V gives CDR1 SGHAT, CDR2 FQDESV (reference sequence). For the CDR3, the DNA is TGTGCCAGCAGCTTATCGGATGGGGCCAACGTCCTGACTTTC. Its protein product is CASSLSDGANVLTF.

The chain recombines TRBV2 with TRBJ2-3, with D possibly being TRBD2 (5 bases). Germline V gene lookup returns CDR1 SNHLY and CDR2 FYNNEI. V lost 7 bases and J lost 2, with 13 bases in between. This CDR3 is 14 amino acids long. In nucleotides, the CDR3 is TGTGCCAGCATTCGGAGCGGACCCACAGATACGCAGTATTTT. Protein: CASIRSGPTDTQYF.

With respect to this clone: The junction departs from germline at one end; a sequencing error may be responsible. The chain uses TRBV13 and TRBJ2-2; 7 bases are a match to TRBD1. Germline CDR1 PRHDT, CDR2 FYEKMQ (reference sequence). The CDR3 loop spans 15 amino acids. The CDR3 reads CASRLDRVDTGELFF. In DNA, the CDR3 is TGTGCCAGCAGGTTAGACAGGGTCGACACCGGGGAGCTGTTTTTT.

The V call is TRBV28, the J call TRBJ1-3; D not resolved. The CDR3 totals 15 residues. CDR1 is MDHEN, CDR2 SYDVKM, per germline. V was pared by 7 bases and J by 10 bases, with 23 bases between. CDR3 in DNA: TGTGCCAGCACCAGACGGCGCACCTCTGGAAGGACCATATATTTT. It translates to CASTRRRTSGRTIYF.

This chain uses TRBV19 with TRBJ1-1; D may be TRBD1 (5 bases). Germline V gene data show CDR1 as LNHDA and CDR2 as SQIVND (reference sequence). V was pared by 6 bases and J by 7 bases, with 15 bases between. The CDR3 extends over 13 amino acids. The CDR3 DNA is TGTGCCAGTAGGGCTCGGGGGTTAGATGAAGCTTTCTTT. Residues: CASRARGLDEAFF.

This clone was detected a few times. The chain joins TRBV10-3 to TRBJ1-1; unclear D gene. CDR1 is ENHRY, CDR2 SYGVKD, per germline. This CDR3 spans 11 amino acids. V was shortened by 1 base and J by 4 bases, with 1 base between the two germline ends. The CDR3 DNA reads as TGTGCCATCAGTGAGTTCACTGAAGCTTTCTTT. Translating gives CAISEFTEAFF.

J is TRBJ2-1 and V is TRBV3-1 (or the pseudogene TRBV3-2); possible D gene TRBD1, 6 bases. V dropped 4 bases and J dropped 4 bases, with 14 bases sitting between them. The CDR3 loop spans 15 amino acids. Germline CDR1 is LGHDT and CDR2 is YNNKEL (reference sequence). The CDR3 protein is CASSRNRELYNEQFF. The CDR3 DNA reads TGTGCCAGCAGCCGTAACAGGGAATTGTACAATGAGCAGTTCTTC.

The V call is TRBV7-2, the J call TRBJ2-3, with 14 bases matching TRBD2. The CDR3 is 17 amino acids. CDR1 SGHTA and CDR2 FQGNSA come from the germline V gene. Germline trimming cut 2 bases from V and 6 bases from J; bases unmatched to any gene: 7. The CDR3 is CASSLLSRTSGRDTQYF. In DNA, the CDR3 is TGTGCCAGCAGCTTACTCTCCCGGACTAGCGGGAGGGATACGCAGTATTTT.

This chain connects TRBV27 to TRBJ1-1; D ambiguous. The CDR3 is 13 amino acids. Deletions cut 5 bases from V and 7 bases from J, with 14 bases between. Germline V gene data show CDR1 as MNHEY and CDR2 as SMNVEV (reference sequence). CDR3 loop: CASSPFNALEAFF. CDR3 coding DNA: TGTGCCAGCAGTCCATTCAATGCGCTTGAAGCTTTCTTT.

The chain couples TRBV19 to TRBJ2-1; 10 bases align to TRBD2. With V trimmed by 5 bases and J by 9 bases, 10 bases remained unmatched. Germline CDR1 is LNHDA and CDR2 is SQIVND (reference sequence). This CDR3 spans 15 amino acids. The CDR3 sequence is CASSLKAGGPGEQFF. CDR3 bases: TGTGCCAGTAGTCTCAAAGCGGGAGGGCCGGGTGAGCAGTTCTTC.

Note on this clone: At one end the junction does not follow the germline gene, possibly because of a read error. The DNA for the CDR3 is TGTGCCAGCAGCTTAGTATGGACTAGCATAGATACGCAGTATTTT. Its protein is CASSLVWTSIDTQYF. The rearrangement links TRBV11-3 to TRBJ2-3; 8 bases align to TRBD2. Germline V gene data show CDR1 as SGHNT and CDR2 as YENEEA. The CDR3 is made up of 15 amino acids.

The CDR3 loop reads CAWSAGGPREQFF. The CDR3 bases are TGTGCCTGGAGTGCGGGAGGGCCGCGGGAGCAGTTCTTC. The genes are TRBV30 and TRBJ2-1; TRBD2 aligns across 8 bases. The V gene end was trimmed by 1 base and the J gene end by 10 bases; junction bases not matched to a gene: 6. CDR1 GTSNPN and CDR2 SVGIG come from the germline V gene (reference sequence). This CDR3 region has 13 residues.

V and J are TRBV30 and TRBJ2-7; D may be TRBD1 or TRBD2 (5 bases each). The CDR3 length is 12 residues. The germline V gene encodes CDR1 GTSNPN and CDR2 SVGIG (reference sequence). V was clipped by 3 bases and J by 12 bases, with 18 bases between them. In DNA form, the CDR3 reads TGTGCCTGGAGCGGGACCCCCCTAATTCGGTACTTC. It translates to CAWSGTPLIRYF.

The CDR3 is CSVELSYEQYF. The CDR3, as DNA: TGCAGCGTTGAACTTTCATACGAGCAGTACTTC. The rearrangement links TRBV29-1 to TRBJ2-7; no clear D gene. The CDR3 has 11 amino acids. V was shortened by 2 bases and J by 4 bases, with 6 bases between the two germline ends. Germline V CDR1 and CDR2: SQVTM, ANQGSEA.

The V gene is TRBV5-6, the J gene TRBJ2-2; D assignment may be TRBD1 or TRBD2 (5 bases each). Between the trimmed V and J ends, which lost 0 bases and 6 bases, there was a span of 6 bases. Germline values: CDR1 SGHDT, CDR2 YYEEEE. There are 13 residues in the CDR3. The DNA for the CDR3 is TGTGCCAGCAGCTTGGGGGACGCCGGGGAGCTGTTTTTT. Translating it yields CASSLGDAGELFF. The variable domain in full, with the rest retrieved from reference TRBV5-6 and TRBJ2-2, is DAGVTQSPTHLIKTRGQQVTLRCSPKSGHDTVSWYQQALGQGPQFIFQYYEEEERQRGNFPDRFSGHQFPNYSSELNVNALLLGDSALYLCASSLGDAGELFFGEGSRLTVL.

This chain uses TRBV13 with TRBJ2-7, with D perhaps matching TRBD1 (5 bases). V was shortened by 5 bases and J by 0 bases, with 14 bases between the two germline ends. The CDR3 runs to 15 residues. Germline CDR1 PRHDT, CDR2 FYEKMQ (reference sequence). This CDR3 reads CASSTPATASYEQYF. In DNA form, the CDR3 reads TGTGCCAGCAGCACCCCTGCGACAGCCTCCTACGAGCAGTACTTC.

The chain joins TRBV9 to TRBJ2-2; the D is unclear. V was pared by 0 bases and J by 2 bases, with 5 bases between. The V gene's germline CDR1 is SGDLS and CDR2 YYNGEE. The CDR3 length is 14 residues. CDR3 coding DNA: TGTGCCAGCAGCGTAGAAGGAAACACCGGGGAGCTGTTTTTT. This gives the protein CASSVEGNTGELFF.

The sample holds one count of this clone. The chain links TRBV28 to TRBJ2-5; 7 nucleotides agree with TRBD1. There are 17 residues in the CDR3. CDR1 MDHEN and CDR2 SYDVKM come from the germline V gene. The trim removed 11 bases at V and 4 bases at J, leaving 22 bases unmatched. The CDR3 region has the DNA TGTGCCGCACGCAGGGACAGTGGTTTCGGGATCTCAGAGACCCAGTACTTC. Translating gives CAARRDSGFGISETQYF.

The chain uses TRBV28 and TRBJ2-2; TRBD1 agrees at 7 bases. The length of the CDR3 is 14 residues. After removal of 9 bases from V and 1 base from J, the junction contained 5 bases not matched to a gene. The germline V gene has CDR1 MDHEN and CDR2 SYDVKM. The CDR3, as DNA: TGTGCCAGTACAGGGGTAATGAACACCGGGGAGCTGTTTTTT. The encoded protein is CASTGVMNTGELFF.